What follows describes a single TCR beta chain. The time point is: blood at routine non-recurrence follow-up after resection. Without sorting, whole RNA was sequenced from tumor, nontumor lung or frozen PBMC. The entry originates in a study of spatial heterogeneity in lung cancer. Study overall: The donor group consisted of around 70 patients who had untreated, early-stage non-small cell lung cancer. Any follow-up PBMC samples that were available went on to be sequenced, and the median time to follow-up was around 22 months after resection.

V lost 6 bases to trimming and J lost 7 bases, with 13 bases between them. Germline values: CDR1 MNHEY, CDR2 SVGAGI. This CDR3 has 14 amino acids. Each molecule of TCR cDNA was tagged with one unique molecular identifier. TCRdb passed the 5' RACE reads through MiXCR, listing each CDR3 protein once. This sample has over 85,000 distinct CDR3 sequences, with 15% to 20% found just once. The TCR comes from a male donor with early-stage non-small cell lung cancer. The chain is built from TRBV6-5 and TRBJ1-6; TRBD1 is a possible D gene (6 bases). Sequenced here: PBMCs, sampled at follow-up. The CDR3 DNA sequence: TGTGCCAGCAGCACCGGACAGAAGAATTCACCCCTCCACTTT. It codes for CASSTGQKNSPLHF.